The clone carrying this T cell receptor (beta chain) turned up a few times. Its antigen remains unidentified. This record belongs to a study of a mutant IDH1 vaccine in newly diagnosed glioma. Study-level information: The initiation of vaccination occurred 4-6 weeks after radiotherapy alone, or with temozolomide cycles.

Time point of the sample: week 47, end of study. Every vaccination contained 300 ug of the mutant IDH1 20-mer peptide and was paired with topical imiquimod. The assay was immunoSEQ multiplex PCR, and TCRdb's table has in-frame clones only and misses some. Of 24,000 or so clones in the sample, around 82% were seen once. The CDR3 extends over 13 amino acids. The germline CDR1 and CDR2 sequences are SEHNR and FQNEAQ (reference sequence). V was trimmed by 3 bases and J by 4 bases, leaving 9 bases between them. V and J are TRBV7-9 and TRBJ2-5; the D gene is possibly TRBD2 (5 bases). This clonotype was obtained from a man between 40 and 49 years old with glioma. The sequenced sample was PBMCs, obtained from a glioma patient whose treatment included an IDH1 peptide vaccine. CDR3 DNA sequence: TGTGCCAGCAGCTTCTACCGGGGAGAGACCCAGTACTTC. The encoded protein is CASSFYRGETQYF. Based on the CDR3 plus reference TRBV7-9 and TRBJ2-5, the full variable domain is DTGVSQNPRHKITKRGQNVTFRCDPISEHNRLYWYRQTLGQGPEFLTYFQNEAQLEKSRLLSDRFSAERPKGSFSTLEIQRTEQGDSAMYLCASSFYRGETQYFGPGTRLLVL.